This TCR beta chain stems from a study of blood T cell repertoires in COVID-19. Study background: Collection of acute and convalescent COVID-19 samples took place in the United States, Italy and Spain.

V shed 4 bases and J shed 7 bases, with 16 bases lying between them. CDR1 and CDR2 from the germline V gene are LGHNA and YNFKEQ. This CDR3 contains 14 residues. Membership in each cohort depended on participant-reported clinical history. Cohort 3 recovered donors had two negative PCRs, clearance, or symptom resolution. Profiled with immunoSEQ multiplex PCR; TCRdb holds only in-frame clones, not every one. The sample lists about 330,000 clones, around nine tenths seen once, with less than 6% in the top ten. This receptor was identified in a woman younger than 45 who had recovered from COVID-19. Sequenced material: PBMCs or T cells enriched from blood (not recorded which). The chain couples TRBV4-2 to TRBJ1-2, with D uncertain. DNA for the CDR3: TGTGCCAGCAGCCCAAGTTCCGGGTTTAGTGGCTACACCTTC. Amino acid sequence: CASSPSSGFSGYTF.